This passage covers 5 T cell receptor beta chains from one sample sequenced in a study of technical replicates of blood from several donors. This table comes from immunoSEQ multiplex PCR, and its TCRdb copy is limited to in-frame clones, with some not included. The sample carries about 84,000 clones, 85% to 95% recorded once. The sequenced material came from T cells isolated from PBMCs. These receptors were taken from a human donor in good health.

V is TRBV28 and J is TRBJ2-2; the D gene is possibly TRBD2 (6 bases). Trimming pared 3 bases from V and 5 bases from J, leaving 13 bases between. Germline values: CDR1 MDHEN, CDR2 SYDVKM. The CDR3 totals 15 residues. The CDR3, as DNA: TGTGCCAGCAGTTTCTCCCTCGGGGGAACCGGGGAGCTGTTTTTT. Encoded protein: CASSFSLGGTGELFF.

The CDR3 bases are TGTGCCAGCAGTTCCCTAACCTACGAGCAGTACTTC. This codes for CASSSLTYEQYF. This chain connects TRBV27 to TRBJ2-7; no definite D call. Germline CDR1 reads MNHEY; CDR2 reads SMNVEV (reference sequence). The CDR3 is 12 amino acids. Trimming left V 4 bases short and J 2 bases short, with 6 bases between.

This clone was observed a single time. This sequence joins TRBV28 and TRBJ2-2; 9 nucleotides agree with TRBD2. CDR3 length: 15 amino acids. V was pared by 5 bases and J by 2 bases, with 3 bases of the junction left unmatched. Germline V gives CDR1 MDHEN, CDR2 SYDVKM. The CDR3: CASSGLAINTGELFF. The CDR3 DNA is TGTGCCAGCAGTGGACTAGCGATAAACACCGGGGAGCTGTTTTTT.

In DNA form, the CDR3 reads TGTGCCAGCGCCCAAAAGGGGGGGACAGGGGGGCGGGCCAAAAACATTCAGTACTTC. It yields the protein CASAQKGGTGGRAKNIQYF. The chain links TRBV27 to TRBJ2-4; 11 bases match TRBD1. Germline V lookup: CDR1 MNHEY, CDR2 SMNVEV (reference sequence). This CDR3 region has 19 residues. Trimming removed 8 bases from V and 1 base from J; junction bases left unmatched: 16.

The gene calls are TRBV10-1 and TRBJ2-3; possibly TRBD1 for D (6 bases). Trimming removed 2 bases at V and 0 bases at J, with 9 bases between. The CDR3 sequence is 15 residues long. Germline CDR1 is WNHNN and CDR2 is SYGVQD (reference sequence). This CDR3 is CASSEEGQSTDTQYF. The CDR3 coding sequence is TGCGCCAGCAGTGAGGAAGGACAGAGCACAGATACGCAGTATTTT.